This T cell receptor beta chain was captured in a study of neurological immune-mediated disorders. From the 5' RACE reads, TCRdb called clonotypes with MiXCR, one entry per CDR3 protein. The sample records about 33,000 distinct CDR3 sequences, roughly 1.6% being singletons. This clonotype was seen ten or more times. Between the trimmed V and J ends, which lost 5 bases and 0 bases, there was a span of 10 bases. In germline, CDR1 is SGHTA, CDR2 FQGTGA. The CDR3 totals 14 residues. This sequence joins TRBV7-3 and TRBJ1-1; TRBD1 might be the D (5 bases). The TCR sequence derives from a woman aged 25 to 39 with multiple sclerosis. The specimen sequenced was PBMCs. The CDR3: CASSRGELNTEAFF. CDR3 in DNA: TGTGCCAGCAGCCGGGGGGAGCTGAACACTGAAGCTTTCTTT.